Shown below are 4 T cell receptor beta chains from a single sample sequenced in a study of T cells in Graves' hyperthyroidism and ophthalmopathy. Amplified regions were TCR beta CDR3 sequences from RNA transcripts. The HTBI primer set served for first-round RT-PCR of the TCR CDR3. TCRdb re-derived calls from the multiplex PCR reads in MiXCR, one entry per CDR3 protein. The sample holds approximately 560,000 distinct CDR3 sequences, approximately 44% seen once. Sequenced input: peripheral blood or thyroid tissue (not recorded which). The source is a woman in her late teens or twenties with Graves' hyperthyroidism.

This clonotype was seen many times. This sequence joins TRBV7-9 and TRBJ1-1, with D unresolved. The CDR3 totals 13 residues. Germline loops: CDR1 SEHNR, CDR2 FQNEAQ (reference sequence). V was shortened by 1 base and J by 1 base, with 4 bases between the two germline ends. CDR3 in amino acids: CASSLGANTEAFF. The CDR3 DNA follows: TGTGCCAGCAGCTTAGGGGCGAACACTGAAGCTTTCTTT.

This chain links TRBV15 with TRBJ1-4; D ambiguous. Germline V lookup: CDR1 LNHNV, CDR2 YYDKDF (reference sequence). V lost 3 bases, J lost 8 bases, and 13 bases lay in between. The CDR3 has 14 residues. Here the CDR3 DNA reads TGTGCCACCAGCAGCGGAGGTGGTGGAGAAAAACTGTTTTTT. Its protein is CATSSGGGGEKLFF.

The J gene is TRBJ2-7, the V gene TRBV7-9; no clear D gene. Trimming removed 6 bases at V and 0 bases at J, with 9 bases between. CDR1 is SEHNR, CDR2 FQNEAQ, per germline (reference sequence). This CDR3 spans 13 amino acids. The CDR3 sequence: CASRNAHSYEQYF. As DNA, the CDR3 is TGTGCCAGCAGGAACGCTCACTCCTACGAGCAGTACTTC.

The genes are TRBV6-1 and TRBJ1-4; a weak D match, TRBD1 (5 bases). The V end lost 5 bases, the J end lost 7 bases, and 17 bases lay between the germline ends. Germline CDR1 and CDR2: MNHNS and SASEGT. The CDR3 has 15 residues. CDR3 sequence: CASSPRDYPSEKLFF. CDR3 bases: TGTGCCAGCAGTCCGCGGGACTACCCTAGTGAAAAACTGTTTTTT.